This is a list of T cell receptor beta chains from one sample in a study of blood T cell repertoires in COVID-19. The protocol was immunoSEQ multiplex PCR, while the TCRdb copy is restricted to in-frame clones and leaves out a portion. The top ten clones hold approximately 8.1% of a sample with approximately 210,000 clones, approximately 85% of them seen once. The specimen was peripheral blood. Receptors originate from a woman aged 45 to 65 with active or convalescent COVID-19. Each CDR3 is given with its conserved first and last residue. The order of the fields is V gene, clone size, J gene, D gene, CDR3 DNA, CDR3 protein. The D gene is left open where the match is weak. Size is omitted from some rows. Given values are once, few, many or a class for expanded clones.

TRBV28	-	TRBJ1-2	TRBD1	TGTGCCAGCAGGAGGGACAGGGATTCTCCTAACTATGGCTACACCTTC	CASRRDRDSPNYGYTF
TRBV18	-	TRBJ1-3	-	TGTGCCAGCTCACCCCCGGGAATCCGCTCTGGAAACACCATATATTTT	CASSPPGIRSGNTIYF
TRBV18	-	TRBJ1-6	-	TGTGCCAGCTCACGGGGCGGGGGTTCACCCCTCCACTTT	CASSRGGGSPLHF
TRBV7-8	once	TRBJ1-6	-	TGTGCCAGCAGCCGAGGACAGACAGAAAATTCACCCCTCCACTTT	CASSRGQTENSPLHF
TRBV11-2	-	TRBJ2-1	-	TGTGCCAGCAGCCTACTAAGGGGGTACAATGAGCAGTTCTTC	CASSLLRGYNEQFF
TRBV20-1	-	TRBJ2-4	TRBD2	TGCAGTGCTAGTGACACCGGACTAGCGGACATTCAGTACTTC	CSASDTGLADIQYF
TRBV10-2	once	TRBJ1-2	-	TGCGCCAGCAGTGAGTCGGCCGCCCCGGGATATGGCTACACCTTC	CASSESAAPGYGYTF
TRBV7-2	-	TRBJ2-3	TRBD2	TGTGCCAGCAGCCCCAATGATCGAGCGGGGGTATCGGATACGCAGTATTTT	CASSPNDRAGVSDTQYF
TRBV5-1	few	TRBJ1-3	-	TGCGCCAGCAGTTTTCTACCGGTCCGGGGCTCTGGAAACACCATATATTTT	CASSFLPVRGSGNTIYF
TRBV7-6	-	TRBJ1-5	-	TGTGCCAGCAGCCCCGAACGCGGGGGGGAAAATCAGCCCCAGCATTTT	CASSPERGGENQPQHF
TRBV5-1	-	TRBJ2-1	TRBD1	TGCGCCAGCAGCTTGGCCTTCGGACAGGGGATCAATGAGCAGTTCTTC	CASSLAFGQGINEQFF
TRBV30	few	TRBJ1-5	-	TGTGCCTGGAGCGGAAGCGCGGAACAGCCCCAGCATTTT	CAWSGSAEQPQHF
TRBV7-6	-	TRBJ2-1	-	TGTGCCAGCAGCCCGACTTTAGATGGTTACAACGAGCAGTTCTTC	CASSPTLDGYNEQFF
TRBV7-9	-	TRBJ1-1	TRBD1	TGTGCCAGCAGCTTCTCGACAGGGAATACTGAAGCTTTCTTT	CASSFSTGNTEAFF
TRBV10-3	few	TRBJ2-3	TRBD2	TGTGCCATCACCTCGGGACTAGGGTCCACAGATACGCAGTATTTT	CAITSGLGSTDTQYF
TRBV19	-	TRBJ1-1	-	TGTGCCAGTAGTATAGAAGCGGGGAACACTGAAGCTTTCTTT	CASSIEAGNTEAFF
TRBV2	-	TRBJ1-1	-	TGTGCCAGCAGCACCTCTCGGGGGGCGGGGGGCACTGAAGCTTTCTTT	CASSTSRGAGGTEAFF
TRBV5-1	-	TRBJ1-1	-	TGCGCCAGCAGCTCGCGGGGGATAGTGAACACTGAAGCTTTCTTT	CASSSRGIVNTEAFF